This T cell receptor (beta chain) comes out of a study of Graves' ophthalmopathy and Graves' hyperthyroidism. Findings and limits, study-wide: Most thyroid clonotypes with frequency above 0.001 were detected in blood too.

Using RNA transcripts, the TCR beta CDR3 regions were amplified. The first round was an RT-PCR with HTBI primers, and the second round was a multiplex PCR. TCRdb re-derived calls from the multiplex PCR reads in MiXCR, one entry per CDR3 protein. Altogether about 390,000 distinct CDR3 sequences are present, approximately 18% being singletons, with the ten largest covering about 2.4%. PBMCs originated in roughly 9.3 ml of fresh peripheral blood. Ten or more counts support this clonotype. No antigen is known for it. The receptor was derived from an adult woman with stable Graves' hyperthyroidism. The sample comprised peripheral blood.

The CDR3 reads CASSWGQAYEQYF. The CDR3 coding sequence is TGTGCCAGCAGTTGGGGACAGGCCTACGAGCAGTACTTC. The J gene is TRBJ2-7, the V gene TRBV12-3 or TRBV12-4; 8 positions match TRBD1. V was pared by 4 bases and J by 2 bases, with 1 base of the junction left unmatched. The CDR3 length is 13 residues.